Each of the 14 T cell receptor beta chains below was sequenced from the same sample in a study of T cell clusters in autoimmune cytopenias. TRB was amplified by touch-down multiplex PCR, primer pools A and B combined. TCRdb re-called the multiplex PCR reads and catalogs CDR3 proteins one per entry, DNA excluded. The table lists approximately 6,400 distinct CDR3 sequences. Each sample's input was about 250 ng genomic DNA, 38,000 or so genome equivalents. Sequencing used peripheral blood. All receptors come from a human donor with an autoimmune cytopenia or autoimmune hepatitis (not recorded which).

The chain recombines TRBV11-3 with TRBJ1-1; TCRdb reports TRBD1, a call that lacks DNA to check it against. There are 15 residues in the CDR3. Germline-derived CDR1 and CDR2 are SGHNT and YENEEA. The CDR3 protein is CASSRGQLSPTEAFF.

The chain uses TRBV5-1 and TRBJ1-1; TCRdb indicates TRBD1, and absent DNA this call remains unverified. The CDR3 loop spans 15 amino acids. Germline assignment: CDR1 SGHRS and CDR2 YFSETQ. CDR3 sequence reads: CASSLEDRANTEAFF.

According to its frequency, this clonotype is medium-sized (0.01 to 0.1%). J is TRBJ1-2 and V is TRBV6-1. This CDR3 contains 13 residues. In germline, CDR1 is MNHNS, CDR2 SASEGT. CDR3 loop: CASSEALQLDYTF.

This rearrangement joins TRBV27 to TRBJ1-4; the TCRdb D gene call, TRBD1, has no DNA to confirm it. This CDR3 comprises 16 residues. The germline CDR1 and CDR2 sequences are MNHEY and SMNVEV (reference sequence). CDR3 sequence: CASSPDWDRAGEKLFF.

The gene calls are TRBV11-3 and TRBJ1-6; TCRdb selects TRBD1, and the lack of DNA leaves this call unchecked. CDR1 is SGHNT, CDR2 YENEEA, per germline. This CDR3 is built from 16 residues. CDR3 region: CASSQKGGAGDSPLHF.

The chain employs TRBV7-9 and TRBJ2-7; TCRdb gives TRBD2 as the D gene, but with no DNA this cannot be confirmed. This CDR3 region has 16 residues. Germline V gives CDR1 SEHNR, CDR2 FQNEAQ (reference sequence). The CDR3 is CASQGLAGGPTYEQYF.

Frequency places this clonotype as medium-sized. The CDR3 region is CASSLGGHSPLHF. The chain recombines TRBV12-3 or TRBV12-4 with TRBJ1-6; TCRdb gives TRBD1 as the D gene, but with no DNA this cannot be confirmed. This CDR3 contains 13 residues.

Measured by frequency, this clonotype is medium-sized. The chain couples TRBV7-9 to TRBJ1-4; TCRdb reports TRBD1, a call that lacks DNA to check it against. The CDR3 consists of 15 residues. Germline CDR1 is SEHNR and CDR2 is FQNEAQ (reference sequence). CDR3 loop: CASSSNDREREKLFF.

Measured by frequency, this clonotype is medium-sized. The chain uses TRBV5-5 and TRBJ2-6; TCRdb designates TRBD1, a call that cannot be tested without DNA. CDR1 is SGHKS and CDR2 is YYEKEE in the germline V gene (reference sequence). The CDR3 is made up of 16 amino acids. CDR3 in amino acids: CASSFRGSPGANVLTF.

V gene TRBV20-1 combines with J gene TRBJ1-3; TCRdb picks TRBD1, but there is no DNA to check that call. CDR1 and CDR2 (germline): DFQATT, SNEGSKA (reference sequence). The CDR3 covers 16 residues. The CDR3: CSARGTAQGSGNTIYF.

This clonotype is called medium-sized (0.01 to 0.1%) based on its frequency. The rearrangement links TRBV5-5 to TRBJ2-7; TCRdb's assignment of TRBD1 cannot be checked, as there is no DNA. The germline CDR1 and CDR2 sequences are SGHKS and YYEKEE (reference sequence). The length of the CDR3 is 14 residues. The CDR3 spells CASSLGGAYYEQYF.

The chain has TRBV12-3 or TRBV12-4 and TRBJ2-7; with no DNA, the TCRdb D assignment of TRBD1 cannot be verified. The CDR3 extends over 13 amino acids. The CDR3 loop is CASSPDSSYEQYF.

This clonotype is classed as medium-sized (0.01 to 0.1%) by frequency. The genes are TRBV19 and TRBJ1-3. Germline V lookup: CDR1 LNHDA, CDR2 SQIVND (reference sequence). The CDR3 length is 13 residues. CDR3 region: CASSRSRGNTIYF.

The chain has TRBV6-6 and TRBJ2-5; TCRdb reports TRBD1, a call that lacks DNA to check it against. CDR1 MNHNY and CDR2 SVGAGI come from the germline V gene (reference sequence). The CDR3 runs 11 residues. The CDR3 sequence is CASSGDETQYF.